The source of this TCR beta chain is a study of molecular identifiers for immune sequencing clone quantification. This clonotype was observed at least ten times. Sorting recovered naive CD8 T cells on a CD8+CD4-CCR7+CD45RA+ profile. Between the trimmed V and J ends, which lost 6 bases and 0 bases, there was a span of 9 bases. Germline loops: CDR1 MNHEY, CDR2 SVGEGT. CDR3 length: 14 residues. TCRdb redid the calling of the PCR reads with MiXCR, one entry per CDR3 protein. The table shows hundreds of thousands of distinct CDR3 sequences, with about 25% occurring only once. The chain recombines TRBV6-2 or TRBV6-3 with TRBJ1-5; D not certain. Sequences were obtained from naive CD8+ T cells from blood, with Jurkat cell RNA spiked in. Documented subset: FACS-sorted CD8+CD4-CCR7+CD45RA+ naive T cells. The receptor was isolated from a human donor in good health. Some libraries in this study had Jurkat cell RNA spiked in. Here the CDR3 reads CASSYGYSNQPQHF. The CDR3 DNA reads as TGTGCCAGCAGCTACGGTTATAGCAATCAGCCCCAGCATTTT.